This T cell receptor (beta chain) is drawn from a study of CD8+CD57+ T cells in acquired aplastic anemia. Study information: Sorting CD4+ and CD8+ cells gave DNA averaging approximately 3 ug.

Patients sequenced had flow cytometry evidence of CD8+CD57+ cell expansion. Severe acquired aplastic anemia affected all patients. Broader study findings: Patients shared approximately 30 CD8+ CDR3 sequences with controls. Significant differences in CD8+ Simpson's diversity were not observed between patients and controls.

Notes on this clonotype: The antigen remains unidentified.

From germline, CDR1 is KGHDR and CDR2 SFDVKD. This CDR3 is built from 14 residues. The J segment lost 6 bases and the V segment lost 4 bases, leaving 5 bases of the junction unmatched. The use of genomic DNA as template underpinned the TCR beta VDJ and CDR3 profiling. From the reads, TCRdb called clonotypes with MiXCR, one entry per CDR3 protein. The sample lists some 120,000 distinct CDR3 sequences, under 65% occurring once. The TCR was taken from a human donor with aplastic anemia. The chain is built from TRBV24-1 and TRBJ2-7, with TRBD1 matching over 10 bases. The sequenced sample was sorted CD4+, CD8+, or CD8+CD57+ T cells (not recorded which) from PBMCs. CDR3 amino acids: CATSDPGTGVEQYF. The CDR3 region has the DNA TGTGCCACCAGTGACCCCGGGACAGGGGTCGAGCAGTACTTC.